This TCR beta chain was identified during a study of blood T cell repertoires in COVID-19. The assay was immunoSEQ multiplex PCR, and TCRdb's table has in-frame clones only and misses some. This table holds 150,000 to 170,000 clones, under 85% found once. Germline CDR1 WSHSY, CDR2 SAAADI. The junction had 11 bases not matched to a gene; V was cut back by 5 bases and J by 3 bases. The CDR3 is 19 amino acids. This clonotype was sampled from an elderly woman with acute or convalescent COVID-19. Sequences were obtained from peripheral blood. The chain is built from TRBV10-2 and TRBJ2-3, with 16 bases aligning to TRBD2. The chain's CDR3 is CASSFSGLAGGHETDTQYF. In DNA, the CDR3 is TGCGCCAGCAGTTTCTCGGGACTAGCGGGAGGGCATGAGACAGATACGCAGTATTTT.